These T cell receptor beta chains were read from a single sample in a study of shared clonotypes between healthy human individuals. Profiled with immunoSEQ multiplex PCR; TCRdb holds only in-frame clones, not every one. The data show 2,500,000 or so clones, approximately 90% seen once. Material for sequencing was naive CD4+ T cells sorted from blood. The receptors shown here come from a man aged 18 to 30 in good health. Each CDR3 is given without its conserved first and last residue.

v_call: TRBV12-5
cdr3_aa: ASGLGRNEQF

v_call: TRBV7-6
cdr3_aa: ASSYDRGKATNEKLF

v_call: TRBV28
cdr3_aa: ASGEGASYEQY

v_call: TRBV10-3
cdr3_aa: AISESETSVNEQF

v_call: TRBV2
cdr3_aa: ASSGLAGLYNEQF

v_call: TRBV19
cdr3_aa: ASSQDNTGELF

v_call: TRBV11-2
cdr3_aa: ASSSQGVGQY

v_call: TRBV7-3
cdr3_aa: ASSSPLGGPLTDTQY

v_call: TRBV28
cdr3_aa: ASSLLTLGTDTQY

v_call: TRBV30
cdr3_aa: AWGTGSNQPQH

v_call: TRBV7-9
cdr3_aa: ASSYGQGSSGNTIY

v_call: TRBV7-6
cdr3_aa: ASSLDWAGNTIY

v_call: TRBV27
cdr3_aa: ASSTLDRAYEQY

v_call: TRBV28
cdr3_aa: ASSPLTGNTEAF

v_call: TRBV6-5
cdr3_aa: ASSWGTNQPQH

v_call: TRBV7-2
cdr3_aa: ASSPSAGLSQPQH

v_call: TRBV25-1
cdr3_aa: ASSEYDSYT

v_call: TRBV18
cdr3_aa: ASSQRDSLGETQY

v_call: TRBV13
cdr3_aa: ASSSGGLAGLTGELF

v_call: TRBV19
cdr3_aa: ASGAPGGKVGTQY

v_call: TRBV7-9
cdr3_aa: ASSLGVYNSPLH

v_call: TRBV7-2
cdr3_aa: ASSSPRGEQF

v_call: TRBV9
cdr3_aa: ASSAHAGTANTDTQY

v_call: TRBV30
cdr3_aa: AWSSGGQGDTQY

v_call: TRBV10-3
cdr3_aa: AISADQEQF